This T cell receptor (beta chain) was captured by sequencing in a study of T cell repertoires in cytomegalovirus infection. This clonotype appeared many times. Germline lookup yields CDR1 MNHEY and CDR2 SMNVEV (reference sequence). Trimming at V came to 3 bases and at J to 0 bases, leaving 7 bases not matched to a gene. This CDR3 contains 18 residues. From the reads, TCRdb called clonotypes with MiXCR, one entry per CDR3 protein. The table includes tens of thousands of distinct CDR3 sequences, around 3.5% detected once. The sequence came from a human donor in good health (CMV status not recorded). Some clones in this sample may be carry-over from other donors' samples. Material: PBMCs. The chain uses TRBV27 and TRBJ1-6; 8 bases agree with TRBD1. CDR3 sequence (DNA): TGTGCCAGCAGTTTCGGGACAGGCAGCAGCTCCTATAATTCACCCCTCCACTTT. This translates into CASSFGTGSSSYNSPLHF.